This passage covers 5 T cell receptor beta chains from one sample sequenced in a study of spatial heterogeneity in lung cancer. TCRdb reanalysed the 5' RACE reads using MiXCR and keeps one entry per CDR3 protein. The profile covers 3,000 to 3,500 distinct CDR3 sequences, with about 16% appearing a single time and about 10% taken by the ten largest. Findings and limits, study-wide: Within tumors, counts of expanded alpha and beta TCRs tracked tumor mutation counts.

Time point described: sample taken at primary tumor resection. For these receptors, no antigen is known. The source material was lung tumor tissue, sampled at surgery. All receptors come from a male donor with early-stage non-small cell lung cancer.

The CDR3, as DNA: TGTGCCAGCTCACTTGGCGGGAGGCTGAACTACAATGAGCAGTTCTTC. Protein: CASSLGGRLNYNEQFF. The V and J genes are TRBV18 and TRBJ2-1, with TRBD2 identical over 8 bases. CDR1 is KGHSH and CDR2 is LQKENI in the germline V gene. The V and J ends lost 4 bases and 3 bases, in that order; junction bases with no gene match: 8. This CDR3 has 16 residues.

By sample share, this clonotype is medium-sized. The chain uses TRBV29-1 and TRBJ2-1; TRBD1 might be the D (6 bases). There are 13 residues in the CDR3. Trimming removed 4 bases at V and 9 bases at J, with 16 bases between. Germline V gene lookup returns CDR1 SQVTM and CDR2 ANQGSEA. The DNA of the CDR3 is TGCAGCGTTGTCTTGTTTGTAGGGGGTGAGCAGTTCTTC. Its protein is CSVVLFVGGEQFF.

By share, this clonotype counts as medium-sized. The chain joins TRBV29-1 to TRBJ2-1; D is possibly TRBD1 (5 bases). The germline gives CDR1 SQVTM, CDR2 ANQGSEA. The CDR3 loop spans 14 amino acids. Trimming took off 3 bases at V and 0 bases at J, with 9 bases between the two ends. CDR3 sequence: CSVDRQTSYNEQFF. In nucleotides, the CDR3 is TGCAGCGTTGACCGACAGACCTCCTACAATGAGCAGTTCTTC.

The J gene is TRBJ2-2, the V gene TRBV3-1, with D perhaps being TRBD1 or TRBD2 (5 bases each). The CDR3 loop spans 17 amino acids. V was pared by 2 bases and J by 1 base, with 14 bases between. Germline V gene lookup returns CDR1 LGHDT and CDR2 YNNKEL (reference sequence). CDR3 sequence: CASSQLIRDLNTGELFF. The CDR3 DNA sequence: TGTGCCAGCAGCCAACTGATCCGGGACCTGAACACCGGGGAGCTGTTTTTT.

By frequency in the sample, this clonotype is medium-sized (0.01 to 0.1%). The chain couples TRBV6-1 to TRBJ1-1, with D possibly matching TRBD1 (6 bases). This CDR3 comprises 11 residues. Per germline, CDR1 MNHNS and CDR2 SASEGT. For the CDR3, the DNA is TGTGCTGAGAAGGGGGGCACTGAAGCTTTCTTT. This translates into CAEKGGTEAFF.